A single sample is the source of the 5 T cell receptor beta chains below, sequenced in a study of CD8+ T cells in alopecia areata. Extraction and reverse transcription of RNA yielded cDNA as the sequencing template. The protocol was immunoSEQ multiplex PCR, while the TCRdb copy is restricted to in-frame clones and leaves out a portion. The table records roughly 120,000 clones, roughly 55% of them present only once. Indicated treatment: oral pan-JAK inhibitor, 5-10 mg twice daily. The starting material was CD8+ T cells sorted from blood, obtained at week 24, from a patient treated with tofacitinib. These receptors were taken from a human donor with alopecia areata.

The rearrangement joins TRBV7-9 to TRBJ2-5; D gene ambiguous. Germline CDR1 is SEHNR and CDR2 is FQNEAQ (reference sequence). The CDR3 totals 13 residues. The V gene lost 4 bases and the J gene lost 3 bases, with 9 bases spanning the gap. The CDR3 region is CASSSPLEETQYF. The CDR3 nucleotides are TGTGCCAGCAGCTCGCCGCTAGAAGAGACCCAGTACTTC.

V usage is TRBV27 and J usage is TRBJ1-6; the match to TRBD1 covers 7 bases. Germline trimming cut 8 bases from V and 0 bases from J; bases unmatched to any gene: 10. Germline values: CDR1 MNHEY, CDR2 SMNVEV (reference sequence). This CDR3 comprises 17 residues. CDR3 residues: CASWPGGSRSYNSPLHF. The CDR3 coding sequence is TGTGCCAGCTGGCCAGGGGGATCCCGCTCCTATAATTCACCCCTCCACTTT.

CDR3 amino acids: CASSQGQGRQETQYF. CDR3 bases: TGCGCCAGCAGCCAGGGACAGGGGAGACAAGAGACCCAGTACTTC. The chain couples TRBV4-3 to TRBJ2-5; 10 bases line up with TRBD1. CDR3 size: 15 residues. With V trimmed by 3 bases and J by 2 bases, 3 bases remained unmatched. The germline V gene has CDR1 LGHNA and CDR2 YSLEER.

This clone was observed a single time. The chain uses TRBV30 and TRBJ1-5; tentatively, D is TRBD1 (5 bases). This CDR3 is 14 amino acids long. Germline CDR1 reads GTSNPN; CDR2 reads SVGIG (reference sequence). V dropped 3 bases and J dropped 0 bases, with 9 bases sitting between them. CDR3 in DNA: TGTGCCTGGAGGGACACGTATAGCAATCAGCCCCAGCATTTT. Its protein product is CAWRDTYSNQPQHF. Based on the CDR3 plus reference TRBV30 and TRBJ1-5, the full variable domain is SQTIHQWPATLVQPVGSPLSLECTVEGTSNPNLYWYRQAAGRGLQLLFYSVGIGQISSEVPQNLSASRPQDRQFILSSKKLLLSDSGFYLCAWRDTYSNQPQHFGDGTRLSIL.

The V gene is TRBV5-6, the J gene TRBJ2-7; the D is unclear. The CDR3 spans 13 residues. V dropped 5 bases and J dropped 1 base, with 10 bases sitting between them. Germline V CDR1 and CDR2: SGHDT, YYEEEE. The chain's CDR3 is CASREQGSYEQYF. Here the CDR3 DNA reads TGTGCCAGCAGGGAACAAGGGTCCTACGAGCAGTACTTC.